Shown below are 32 T cell receptor beta chains from a single sample sequenced in a study of cytomegalovirus exposure and HLA in healthy donors. The method was immunoSEQ multiplex PCR; TCRdb's version includes in-frame clones alone and lacks a portion of them. The sample has about 200,000 clones, approximately 78% seen once. The specimen was PBMCs. These TCRs come from a woman under 40 in good health and CMV-seronegative.

This clone was detected a few times. This sequence joins TRBV7-3 and TRBJ1-2; D unclear. V was shortened by 2 bases and J by 8 bases, with 12 bases between the two germline ends. The CDR3 loop spans 13 amino acids. Germline CDR1 is SGHTA and CDR2 is FQGTGA. CDR3 DNA sequence: TGTGCCAGCAGCTTAGCTTCATTGGGCGGCTACACCTTC. It translates to CASSLASLGGYTF.

V and J are TRBV4-1 and TRBJ2-7; no clear D. Germline CDR1 MGHRA, CDR2 YSYEKL. Trimming removed 2 bases at V and 0 bases at J, with 14 bases between. The length of the CDR3 is 16 residues. This CDR3 is CASSQTQAFLSYEQYF. As DNA, the CDR3 is TGCGCCAGCAGCCAAACTCAGGCATTTCTCTCCTACGAGCAGTACTTC.

CDR3 region: CASSRGANTEAFF. Here the CDR3 DNA reads TGTGCCAGCAGCCGGGGGGCGAACACTGAAGCTTTCTTT. The gene calls are TRBV5-4 and TRBJ1-1, with a possible D match to TRBD1 (6 bases). This CDR3 region has 13 residues. V was shortened by 4 bases and J by 1 base, with 8 bases between the two germline ends. CDR1 is SGHNT, CDR2 YYREEE, per germline (reference sequence).

This clone was counted a few times. V is TRBV28 and J is TRBJ1-3; D remains unclear. The V and J ends lost 4 bases and 4 bases respectively, with 8 bases between them. CDR1 and CDR2 from the germline V gene are MDHEN and SYDVKM. The CDR3 totals 13 residues. DNA for the CDR3: TGTGCCAGCAGTTGGAGAATCGGAAACACCATATATTTT. This codes for CASSWRIGNTIYF. Supplemented by reference TRBV28 and TRBJ1-3, the full variable domain reads DVKVTQSSRYLVKRTGEKVFLECVQDMDHENMFWYRQDPGLGLRLIYFSYDVKMKEKGDIPEGYSVSREKKERFSLILESASTNQTSMYLCASSWRIGNTIYFGEGSWLTVV.

This rearrangement joins TRBV6-1 to TRBJ1-1; D remains unclear. V was pared by 5 bases and J by 1 base, with 8 bases between. This CDR3 has 13 residues. Germline V gene data show CDR1 as MNHNS and CDR2 as SASEGT. The CDR3 coding sequence is TGTGCCAGCAGTTTGAGGTGGAACACTGAAGCTTTCTTT. Protein: CASSLRWNTEAFF.

This sequence joins TRBV5-1 and TRBJ2-5; 7 nucleotides agree with TRBD1. With 4 bases clipped from V and 5 bases from J, the junction kept 11 bases outside the gene matches. CDR3 length: 15 amino acids. Germline V gene data show CDR1 as SGHRS and CDR2 as YFSETQ. CDR3 sequence: CASSTGQVWRETQYF. DNA of the CDR3: TGCGCCAGCAGCACAGGACAGGTTTGGAGGGAGACCCAGTACTTC.

This clone has a handful of counts. The chain couples TRBV6-5 to TRBJ1-1, with D perhaps matching TRBD1 (6 bases). The CDR3 length is 14 residues. V was clipped by 1 base and J by 5 bases, with 11 bases between them. The germline V gene has CDR1 MNHEY and CDR2 SVGAGI. CDR3 nucleotide sequence: TGTGCCAGCAGTTACTATAGGGGGGGTACTGAAGCTTTCTTT. Encoded protein: CASSYYRGGTEAFF.

This sequence joins TRBV2 and TRBJ2-7, with TRBD2 matching over 8 bases. With 5 bases clipped from V and 0 bases from J, the junction kept 3 bases outside the gene matches. The germline CDR1 and CDR2 sequences are SNHLY and FYNNEI. The CDR3 runs to 14 residues. CDR3 region: CASSKSGSSYEQYF. CDR3 in DNA: TGTGCCAGCAGTAAAAGCGGGAGCTCCTACGAGCAGTACTTC.

The gene calls are TRBV5-1 and TRBJ2-1; 11 positions match TRBD1. J gave up 2 bases and V 4 bases, and 5 bases lay outside the gene matches. CDR1 and CDR2 from the germline V gene are SGHRS and YFSETQ. CDR3 length: 16 amino acids. The CDR3 loop reads CASSPGTGGPYNEQFF. The CDR3 nucleotides read TGCGCCAGCAGCCCCGGGACAGGGGGACCCTACAATGAGCAGTTCTTC.

This clone showed up just once. The V gene is TRBV5-1, the J gene TRBJ1-4; no definite D call. Trimming took off 0 bases at V and 8 bases at J, with 11 bases between the two ends. Germline V gene lookup returns CDR1 SGHRS and CDR2 YFSETQ. This CDR3 has 14 amino acids. For the CDR3, the DNA is TGCGCCAGCAGCTTGGTCGTCTCCGGGGAAAAACTGTTTTTT. Its translation: CASSLVVSGEKLFF.

The rearrangement joins TRBV2 to TRBJ2-7, with a possible D match to TRBD2 (5 bases). Trimming stripped 3 bases from V and 3 bases from J, with 9 bases between. The germline V gene encodes CDR1 SNHLY and CDR2 FYNNEI. CDR3 size: 13 residues. CDR3 DNA: TGTGCCAGCAGTGAGACTACGTACTACGAGCAGTACTTC. It codes for CASSETTYYEQYF.

The chain employs TRBV18 and TRBJ1-2; D perhaps matches TRBD1 (6 bases). This CDR3 is built from 12 residues. Per the germline V gene, CDR1 is KGHSH and CDR2 is LQKENI. V lost 2 bases, J lost 5 bases, and 6 bases lay in between. The CDR3 loop reads CASSPGTYGYTF. The CDR3 DNA reads TGTGCCAGCTCACCAGGGACATATGGCTACACCTTC.

The chain employs TRBV7-9 and TRBJ2-3; TRBD1 matches at 12 bases. The trim removed 5 bases at V and 4 bases at J, leaving 4 bases unmatched. Germline loops: CDR1 SEHNR, CDR2 FQNEAQ (reference sequence). CDR3 size: 15 residues. CDR3 nucleotide sequence: TGTGCCAGCAGCCGCGGGACAGGGGGCTCAGATACGCAGTATTTT. Translated, it gives CASSRGTGGSDTQYF.

The rearrangement links TRBV5-6 to TRBJ2-7; 8 positions match TRBD2. The CDR3 is 17 residues long. V shed 1 base and J 2 bases; nucleotides not matched to a gene: 11. CDR1 and CDR2 (germline): SGHDT, YYEEEE. CDR3 in amino acids: CASSLSPHGGGPYEQYF. The CDR3 DNA sequence: TGTGCCAGCAGCTTGAGCCCACACGGGGGGGGGCCCTACGAGCAGTACTTC.

The CDR3 sequence: CATSREPGTSGVNGFGGELFF. The CDR3 DNA reads as TGTGCCACCAGCAGAGAACCAGGGACTAGCGGAGTAAATGGGTTTGGCGGGGAGCTGTTTTTT. This chain links TRBV15 with TRBJ2-2; 11 nucleotides agree with TRBD2. J lost 7 bases, V lost 0 bases, and 19 bases had no gene match. The CDR3 sequence is 21 residues long. Germline V gene lookup returns CDR1 LNHNV and CDR2 YYDKDF (reference sequence).

The V call is TRBV10-3, the J call TRBJ2-7, with TRBD2 matching 14 bases. Germline CDR1 is ENHRY and CDR2 is SYGVKD. Trimming took 5 bases from V and 1 from J; bases not matched to a gene: 7. The CDR3 is 17 residues long. This CDR3 reads CAISPGLAGGGSYEQYF. The CDR3 nucleotides are TGTGCCATCAGTCCAGGACTAGCGGGAGGAGGGTCCTACGAGCAGTACTTC.

This clone was detected only a few times. CDR3 amino acids: CASSQDLGLRTDTQYF. CDR3 nucleotide sequence: TGTGCCAGCAGCCAAGATCTTGGACTGCGGACAGATACGCAGTATTTT. The rearrangement joins TRBV4-2 to TRBJ2-3; D is possibly TRBD2 (5 bases). V was cut by 0 bases and J by 3 bases, with 13 bases left in between. Germline-derived CDR1 and CDR2 are LGHNA and YNFKEQ. The CDR3 has 16 amino acids.

The J gene is TRBJ2-5, the V gene TRBV7-9, with 9 bases aligning to TRBD2. The CDR3 covers 15 residues. CDR1 SEHNR and CDR2 FQNEAQ come from the germline V gene (reference sequence). V gave up 0 bases and J gave up 2 bases; unmatched junction bases: 1. CDR3 nucleotides: TGTGCCAGCAGCTTAGCCCTAGCGGGGCAAGAGACCCAGTACTTC. Residues: CASSLALAGQETQYF. Combining the CDR3 with reference TRBV7-9 and TRBJ2-5 gives the whole variable domain DTGVSQNPRHKITKRGQNVTFRCDPISEHNRLYWYRQTLGQGPEFLTYFQNEAQLEKSRLLSDRFSAERPKGSFSTLEIQRTEQGDSAMYLCASSLALAGQETQYFGPGTRLLVL.

This rearrangement joins TRBV21-1 to TRBJ2-7; TRBD1 is the table's D call, not checked against the DNA. TRBV21-1 constitutes a pseudogene. The CDR3 consists of 15 residues. CDR3 protein: CASSKVEGGRYEQYF. For the CDR3, the DNA is TGTGCCAGCAGCAAAGTTGAAGGGGGCAGGTACGAGCAGTACTTC.

The chain employs TRBV6-1 and TRBJ2-3; D is perhaps TRBD2 (5 bases). The CDR3 spans 14 residues. CDR1 MNHNS and CDR2 SASEGT come from the germline V gene. V dropped 6 bases and J dropped 3 bases, with 13 bases sitting between them. The CDR3 DNA reads as TGTGCCAGCAGAAGCGAGGGCCGGACAGATACGCAGTATTTT. Translation: CASRSEGRTDTQYF.

The gene calls are TRBV28 and TRBJ1-2; TRBD1 agrees at 7 bases. CDR1 and CDR2 from the germline V gene are MDHEN and SYDVKM. The V and J ends lost 10 bases and 5 bases, in that order; junction bases with no gene match: 16. This CDR3 is built from 15 residues. The CDR3 reads CATLEGGRLPYGYTF. CDR3 bases: TGTGCCACCCTGGAAGGGGGCAGGCTCCCATATGGCTACACCTTC.

The chain carries TRBV7-9 and TRBJ2-7; 11 positions match TRBD2. CDR1 is SEHNR, CDR2 FQNEAQ, per germline (reference sequence). The CDR3 has 15 residues. V lost 5 bases to trimming and J lost 3 bases; unmatched junction nucleotides: 6. In DNA, the CDR3 is TGTGCCAGCAGCGGGGGACTAGCGGACCACTACGAGCAGTACTTC. Translating gives CASSGGLADHYEQYF.

The chain carries TRBV19 and TRBJ2-1, with a tentative D call TRBD2 (6 bases). Between the trimmed V and J ends, which lost 7 bases and 0 bases, there was a span of 16 bases. The CDR3 is 16 residues long. Germline CDR1 reads LNHDA; CDR2 reads SQIVND (reference sequence). The CDR3 DNA reads as TGTGCCAGTACCAACCGAGCGGGCCACTCCTACAATGAGCAGTTCTTC. Translated: CASTNRAGHSYNEQFF.

The rearrangement uses TRBV5-1 and TRBJ1-4; perhaps TRBD1 as D (6 bases). V was trimmed by 2 bases and J by 3 bases, leaving 14 bases between them. The CDR3 has 16 amino acids. CDR1 is SGHRS and CDR2 is YFSETQ in the germline V gene. DNA of the CDR3: TGCGCCAGCAGCTTTCAACCACAGGGATCTAATGAAAAACTGTTTTTT. It codes for CASSFQPQGSNEKLFF.

The chain recombines TRBV18 with TRBJ2-1, with D possibly matching TRBD2 (6 bases). Germline CDR1 is KGHSH and CDR2 is LQKENI. The CDR3 runs 13 residues. V lost 1 base and J 9 bases, leaving 10 bases between the germline ends. This CDR3 reads CASSPREGGEQFF. Here the CDR3 DNA reads TGTGCCAGCTCACCACGCGAGGGAGGTGAGCAGTTCTTC.

The V call is TRBV5-6, the J call TRBJ1-3, with 8 bases lining up with TRBD1. V lost 2 bases to trimming and J lost 5 bases; unmatched junction nucleotides: 15. Germline CDR1 and CDR2: SGHDT and YYEEEE. This CDR3 region has 18 residues. CDR3 nucleotide sequence: TGTGCCAGCAGCTTTGTCATAACAGGGGGATTAACTAGAAACACCATATATTTT. Its protein product is CASSFVITGGLTRNTIYF.

J is TRBJ1-6 and V is TRBV5-4, with TRBD1 identical over 7 bases. Trimming cost V 3 bases and J 3 bases; bases outside gene matches: 3. Per the germline V gene, CDR1 is SGHNT and CDR2 is YYREEE (reference sequence). This CDR3 contains 15 residues. Here the CDR3 DNA reads TGTGCCAGCAGCTCGGACAGGAACTATAATTCACCCCTCCACTTT. Its translation is CASSSDRNYNSPLHF.

This clone was seen a handful of times. The CDR3 loop reads CASSLAGFAYEQYF. For the CDR3, the DNA is TGTGCCAGCAGTTTGGCAGGGTTCGCCTACGAGCAGTACTTC. The chain has TRBV27 and TRBJ2-7; weak D call: TRBD1 (5 bases). V was cut by 3 bases and J by 2 bases, with 11 bases left in between. This CDR3 has 14 amino acids. From germline, CDR1 is MNHEY and CDR2 SMNVEV (reference sequence).

The V and J genes are TRBV5-4 and TRBJ2-1; possible D gene TRBD2, 6 bases. Trimming took 4 bases from V and 4 from J, leaving 15 bases between them. The CDR3 consists of 15 residues. The germline CDR1 and CDR2 sequences are SGHNT and YYREEE (reference sequence). The CDR3 nucleotides read TGTGCCAGCAGCCCCAAAGGGACTTCTTACAATGAGCAGTTCTTC. Encoded protein: CASSPKGTSYNEQFF.

The chain has TRBV5-4 and TRBJ1-1; the match to TRBD1 covers 8 bases. CDR3 length: 15 residues. Germline trimming cut 4 bases from V and 3 bases from J; bases unmatched to any gene: 8. In germline, CDR1 is SGHNT, CDR2 YYREEE (reference sequence). The CDR3 bases are TGTGCCAGCAGCCAATATGCGACAGGGGACACTGAAGCTTTCTTT. The encoded protein is CASSQYATGDTEAFF.

This clone was detected only a few times. J is TRBJ1-2 and V is TRBV18; 9 bases line up with TRBD1. V lost 3 bases, J lost 3 bases, and 8 bases stayed unmatched. This CDR3 is 16 amino acids long. Looked up from germline, CDR1 is KGHSH and CDR2 is LQKENI. The CDR3: CASSPSMTGGDYGYTF. The DNA for the CDR3 is TGTGCCAGCTCACCTTCTATGACAGGGGGGGACTATGGCTACACCTTC.

The chain recombines TRBV19 with TRBJ2-5, with 13 bases fitting TRBD2. The CDR3 has 14 amino acids. Germline CDR1 reads LNHDA; CDR2 reads SQIVND (reference sequence). V lost 4 bases, J lost 6 bases, and 2 bases stayed unmatched. CDR3 residues: CASSTGTSGKTQYF. The CDR3 DNA reads as TGTGCCAGTAGTACCGGGACTAGCGGGAAGACCCAGTACTTC.